Presented here are 21 T cell receptor beta chains from one specimen sequenced in a study of cytotoxic CD8 clonotypes in ibrutinib-treated CLL. The assay was immunoSEQ multiplex PCR, and TCRdb's table has in-frame clones only and misses some. There are roughly 200,000 clones in the sample; 79% occur only once, and 10% to 12% lies in the top ten. The sequencing here drew on PBMCs, taken after 12 months of ibrutinib treatment. The source of these receptors is a human donor with chronic lymphocytic leukemia.

The chain is built from TRBV5-6 and TRBJ2-5; possible D gene TRBD2, 5 bases. The CDR3 is 14 residues long. Trimming took 0 bases from V and 4 from J, leaving 10 bases between them. The germline V gene has CDR1 SGHDT and CDR2 YYEEEE. CDR3 DNA: TGTGCCAGCAGCTTGGTTCTAGCTGGAGAGACCCAGTACTTC. Residues: CASSLVLAGETQYF.

The chain combines TRBV25-1 with TRBJ2-1; D possibly corresponds to TRBD1 (5 bases). The CDR3 runs 14 residues. The germline gives CDR1 MGHDK, CDR2 SYGVNS. V dropped 5 bases and J dropped 9 bases, with 17 bases sitting between them. CDR3 loop: CASSLPSGAVEQFF. CDR3 bases: TGTGCCAGCAGTCTACCCTCTGGGGCGGTTGAGCAGTTCTTC.

This chain links TRBV5-1 with TRBJ2-3, with D perhaps matching TRBD1 or TRBD2 (5 bases each). The V gene lost 0 bases and the J gene lost 0 bases, with 17 bases spanning the gap. The CDR3 consists of 18 residues. The germline V gene has CDR1 SGHRS and CDR2 YFSETQ. DNA of the CDR3: TGCGCCAGCAGCTTGGAGGGGCAATCGGGAACGAGCACAGATACGCAGTATTTT. Protein sequence: CASSLEGQSGTSTDTQYF.

V usage is TRBV13 and J usage is TRBJ2-7; D perhaps matches TRBD2 (5 bases). Germline CDR1 PRHDT, CDR2 FYEKMQ (reference sequence). V shed 4 bases and J shed 5 bases, with 15 bases lying between them. This CDR3 has 14 residues. For the CDR3, the DNA is TGTGCCAGCAGCTCGGGGTTGGGGAAGGACGAGCAGTACTTC. This encodes CASSSGLGKDEQYF.

This clone has only a few counts. The rearrangement links TRBV25-1 to TRBJ2-3, with D tentatively TRBD2 (5 bases). The V and J ends lost 2 bases and 4 bases respectively, with 7 bases between them. Germline values: CDR1 MGHDK, CDR2 SYGVNS. The CDR3 length is 13 residues. CDR3: CASSERGSDTQYF. CDR3 sequence (DNA): TGTGCCAGCAGTGAACGGGGATCAGATACGCAGTATTTT.

V is TRBV28 and J is TRBJ1-4; D uncertain. The V end was cut by 7 bases, the J end by 7 bases, with 10 bases between. CDR1 is MDHEN and CDR2 is SYDVKM in the germline V gene. The CDR3 loop spans 12 amino acids. CDR3 nucleotides: TGTGCCAGCAAGGAACGCGGTGAAAAACTGTTTTTT. Protein sequence: CASKERGEKLFF.

This clone was observed a single time. The J gene is TRBJ2-7, the V gene TRBV6-1; possible D gene TRBD1, 5 bases. CDR3 length: 12 residues. Germline V gene sequence: CDR1 MNHNS, CDR2 SASEGT. Trimming took 2 bases from V and 7 from J, leaving 9 bases between them. The CDR3 region is CASSESSGEQYF. The CDR3, as DNA: TGTGCCAGCAGTGAATCGTCAGGGGAGCAGTACTTC.

This clone was detected only a few times. The rearrangement joins TRBV18 to TRBJ1-3; TRBD1 matches at 9 bases. V was pared by 0 bases and J by 4 bases, with 1 base of the junction left unmatched. CDR1 KGHSH and CDR2 LQKENI come from the germline V gene. The CDR3 loop spans 15 amino acids. The CDR3 DNA reads as TGTGCCAGCTCACCACCGGGGACAGGGGGAAACACCATATATTTT. This gives the protein CASSPPGTGGNTIYF. Full variable domain (outside the CDR3, taken from reference TRBV18 and TRBJ1-3): NAGVMQNPRHLVRRRGQEARLRCSPMKGHSHVYWYRQLPEEGLKFMVYLQKENIIDESGMPKERFSAEFPKEGPSILRIQQVVRGDSAAYFCASSPPGTGGNTIYFGEGSWLTVV.

The V gene is TRBV6-4, the J gene TRBJ1-1; 9 positions match TRBD1. The junction had 6 bases not matched to a gene; V was cut back by 6 bases and J by 7 bases. Germline-derived CDR1 and CDR2 are MRHNA and SNTAGT. The CDR3 runs to 13 residues. The CDR3 region has the DNA TGTGCCAGCAGGGAACAGGGGGCTGGTGAAGCTTTCTTT. Translation gives CASREQGAGEAFF.

The chain employs TRBV4-2 and TRBJ2-3; weak D call: TRBD2 (5 bases). CDR3 size: 18 residues. Germline CDR1 is LGHNA and CDR2 is YNFKEQ. The V and J ends lost 3 bases and 4 bases respectively, with 23 bases between them. This CDR3 is CASSHLPPAAGGPDTQYF. CDR3 DNA: TGTGCCAGCAGCCACCTCCCCCCCGCAGCCGGAGGTCCAGATACGCAGTATTTT.

This chain links TRBV18 with TRBJ1-6, with 7 bases lining up with TRBD1. The CDR3 totals 14 residues. V gave up 5 bases and J gave up 8 bases; unmatched junction bases: 6. Germline-derived CDR1 and CDR2 are KGHSH and LQKENI. The CDR3 DNA sequence: TGTGCCAGCTCAACCCGGGACAGAGATTCACCCCTCCACTTT. This sequence encodes CASSTRDRDSPLHF.

In its sample, this clone was seen once. The chain carries TRBV18 and TRBJ1-4, with 8 bases aligning to TRBD1. V dropped 5 bases and J dropped 7; count of bases not matched to a gene: 3. The CDR3 covers 13 residues. Per germline, CDR1 KGHSH and CDR2 LQKENI. CDR3 sequence: CASSAGQAEKLFF. DNA of the CDR3: TGTGCCAGCTCAGCGGGACAGGCTGAAAAACTGTTTTTT.

J is TRBJ2-1 and V is TRBV9; 8 bases map to TRBD2. The CDR3 loop spans 15 amino acids. CDR1 and CDR2 (germline): SGDLS, YYNGEE. Germline trimming cut 3 bases from V and 9 bases from J; bases unmatched to any gene: 11. DNA for the CDR3: TGTGCCAGCAGCGCGGGACTAGTGACGTTTGGTGAGCAGTTCTTC. It yields the protein CASSAGLVTFGEQFF.

V is TRBV19 and J is TRBJ2-1, with 9 bases that match TRBD2. Germline-derived CDR1 and CDR2 are LNHDA and SQIVND (reference sequence). CDR3 length: 12 amino acids. Unmatched junction bases numbered 7, after V lost 6 bases and J lost 13 bases. CDR3 in DNA: TGTGCCAGTAGGCAAAATAGCGGGGGCCAGTTCTTC. It codes for CASRQNSGGQFF.

A single count supports this clone. Other DNA sequences in this sample translate to the same CDR3. The CDR3 loop reads CASSQGLAGSYEQYF. DNA of the CDR3: TGCGCCAGCAGCCAAGGGCTAGCGGGGTCCTACGAGCAGTACTTC. The chain has TRBV4-1 and TRBJ2-7, with TRBD2 matching over 9 bases. The V gene end was trimmed by 1 base and the J gene end by 1 base; junction bases not matched to a gene: 2. Germline V gene data show CDR1 as MGHRA and CDR2 as YSYEKL. The CDR3 has 15 amino acids.

V gene TRBV19 combines with J gene TRBJ1-5; TRBD1 is a possible D gene (6 bases). Trimming cost V 3 bases and J 0 bases, with 15 bases left between them. This CDR3 has 17 amino acids. The germline V gene encodes CDR1 LNHDA and CDR2 SQIVND (reference sequence). The chain's CDR3 is CASSIGNRAPSNQPQHF. In DNA, the CDR3 is TGTGCCAGTAGTATCGGGAACAGGGCGCCTAGCAATCAGCCCCAGCATTTT.

The J gene is TRBJ2-7, the V gene TRBV7-8; tentatively, D is TRBD2 (6 bases). Germline CDR1 reads SGHVS; CDR2 reads FQNEAQ. V was pared by 5 bases and J by 3 bases, with 20 bases between. CDR3 length: 16 residues. CDR3 residues: CASSPLEGRKIYEQYF. CDR3 nucleotide sequence: TGTGCCAGCAGCCCACTGGAGGGGCGCAAGATCTACGAGCAGTACTTC.

This sequence joins TRBV10-3 and TRBJ2-7; the D gene is possibly TRBD1 (6 bases). Germline lookup yields CDR1 ENHRY and CDR2 SYGVKD. The CDR3 is made up of 17 amino acids. V dropped 2 bases and J dropped 3 bases, with 20 bases sitting between them. The CDR3 spells CAISEGKDSKLVYEQYF. The CDR3 DNA is TGTGCCATCAGTGAGGGAAAGGACAGTAAGCTGGTCTACGAGCAGTACTTC.

This clone was observed a handful of times. The V gene is TRBV13, the J gene TRBJ2-2; 8 bases agree with TRBD2. The CDR3 covers 16 residues. CDR1 is PRHDT and CDR2 is FYEKMQ in the germline V gene (reference sequence). J gave up 5 bases and V 5 bases, and 10 bases lay outside the gene matches. The CDR3 region has the DNA TGTGCCAGCAGCCATACAAGCGGGGGCGGGACCGGGGAGCTGTTTTTT. Protein: CASSHTSGGGTGELFF.

This rearrangement joins TRBV5-4 to TRBJ2-2, with D perhaps assigned TRBD1 or TRBD2 (5 bases each). From germline, CDR1 is SGHNT and CDR2 YYREEE (reference sequence). Trimming took 4 bases from V and 2 from J, leaving 12 bases between them. This CDR3 comprises 15 residues. CDR3 coding DNA: TGTGCCAGCAGCCCCGGGACGGTAAACACCGGGGAGCTGTTTTTT. Translated: CASSPGTVNTGELFF. Drawing the rest from reference TRBV5-4 and TRBJ2-2, the complete variable domain is ETGVTQSPTHLIKTRGQQVTLRCSSQSGHNTVSWYQQALGQGPQFIFQYYREEENGRGNFPPRFSGLQFPNYSSELNVNALELDDSALYLCASSPGTVNTGELFFGEGSRLTVL.

The chain uses TRBV5-1 and TRBJ2-6, with 9 bases aligning to TRBD1. CDR3 length equals 16 residues. Germline V gene sequence: CDR1 SGHRS, CDR2 YFSETQ. V lost 0 bases and J lost 4; bases outside the gene matches: 2. The DNA for the CDR3 is TGCGCCAGCAGCTTGGACAGGGGGCGAGGGGCCAACGTCCTGACTTTC. Its protein product is CASSLDRGRGANVLTF.